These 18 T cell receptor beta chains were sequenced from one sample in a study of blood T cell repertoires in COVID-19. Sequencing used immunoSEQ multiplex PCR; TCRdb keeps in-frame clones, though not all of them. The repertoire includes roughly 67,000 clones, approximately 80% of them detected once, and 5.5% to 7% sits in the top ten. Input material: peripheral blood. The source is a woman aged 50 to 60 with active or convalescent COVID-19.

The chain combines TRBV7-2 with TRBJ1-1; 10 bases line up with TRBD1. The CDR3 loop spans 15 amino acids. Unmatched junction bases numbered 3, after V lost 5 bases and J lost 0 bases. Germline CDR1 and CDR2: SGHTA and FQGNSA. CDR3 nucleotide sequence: TGTGCCAGCAGCCCGGACAGGGGGTTGAACACTGAAGCTTTCTTT. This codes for CASSPDRGLNTEAFF.

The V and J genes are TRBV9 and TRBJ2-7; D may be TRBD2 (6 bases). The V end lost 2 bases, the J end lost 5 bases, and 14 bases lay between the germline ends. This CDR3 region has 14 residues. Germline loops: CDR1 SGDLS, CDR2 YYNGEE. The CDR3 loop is CASSVAGSLHEQYF. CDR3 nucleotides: TGTGCCAGCAGCGTGGCCGGGAGTCTCCACGAGCAGTACTTC.

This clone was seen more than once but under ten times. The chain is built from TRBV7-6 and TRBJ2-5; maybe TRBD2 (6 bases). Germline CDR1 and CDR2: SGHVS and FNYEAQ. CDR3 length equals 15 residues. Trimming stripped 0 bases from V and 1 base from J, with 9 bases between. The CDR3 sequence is CASSLAGAGQETQYF. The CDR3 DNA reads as TGTGCCAGCAGCTTAGCGGGAGCGGGCCAAGAGACCCAGTACTTC.

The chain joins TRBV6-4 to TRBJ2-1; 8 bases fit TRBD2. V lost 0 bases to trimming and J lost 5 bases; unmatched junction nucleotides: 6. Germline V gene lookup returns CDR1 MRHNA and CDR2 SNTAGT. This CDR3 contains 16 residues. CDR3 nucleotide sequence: TGTGCCAGCAGTGACTCTGGGAGCGGGAGTCACAATGAGCAGTTCTTC. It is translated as CASSDSGSGSHNEQFF.

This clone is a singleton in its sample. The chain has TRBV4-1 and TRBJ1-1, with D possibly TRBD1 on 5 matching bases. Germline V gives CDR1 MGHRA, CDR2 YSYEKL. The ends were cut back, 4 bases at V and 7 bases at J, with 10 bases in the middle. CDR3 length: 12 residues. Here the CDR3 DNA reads TGCGCCAGCAGCCTTATCCAGGGTGAAGCTTTCTTT. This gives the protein CASSLIQGEAFF.

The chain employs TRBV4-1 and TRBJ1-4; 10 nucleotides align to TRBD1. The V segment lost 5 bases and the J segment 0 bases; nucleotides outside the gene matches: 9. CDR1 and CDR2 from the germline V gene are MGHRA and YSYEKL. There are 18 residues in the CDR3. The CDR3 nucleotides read TGCGCCAGCAGCACCACCCGGGACAGGGGTGCAACTAATGAAAAACTGTTTTTT. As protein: CASSTTRDRGATNEKLFF.

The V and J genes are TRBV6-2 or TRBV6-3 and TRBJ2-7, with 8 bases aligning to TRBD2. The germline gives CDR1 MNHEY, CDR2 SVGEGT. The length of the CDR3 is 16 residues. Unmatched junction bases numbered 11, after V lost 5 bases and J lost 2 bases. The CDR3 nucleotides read TGTGCCAGCAGTCCGCTATGGACTAGCTGGGCCTACGAGCAGTACTTC. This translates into CASSPLWTSWAYEQYF.

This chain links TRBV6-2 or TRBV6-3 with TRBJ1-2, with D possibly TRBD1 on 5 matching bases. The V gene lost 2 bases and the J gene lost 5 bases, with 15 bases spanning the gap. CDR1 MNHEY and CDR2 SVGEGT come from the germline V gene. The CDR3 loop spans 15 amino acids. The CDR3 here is CASSYRKGSLYGYTF. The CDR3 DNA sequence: TGTGCCAGCAGTTACCGTAAGGGGTCTTTGTATGGCTACACCTTC.

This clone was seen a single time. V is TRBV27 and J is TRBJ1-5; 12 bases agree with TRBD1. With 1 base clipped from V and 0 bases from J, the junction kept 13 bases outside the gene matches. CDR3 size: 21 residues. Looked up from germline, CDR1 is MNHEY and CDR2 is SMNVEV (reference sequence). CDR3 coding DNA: TGTGCCAGCAGTTTATATACTCCCGGGACAGGGGGCGCCGGTAGCAATCAGCCCCAGCATTTT. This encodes CASSLYTPGTGGAGSNQPQHF.

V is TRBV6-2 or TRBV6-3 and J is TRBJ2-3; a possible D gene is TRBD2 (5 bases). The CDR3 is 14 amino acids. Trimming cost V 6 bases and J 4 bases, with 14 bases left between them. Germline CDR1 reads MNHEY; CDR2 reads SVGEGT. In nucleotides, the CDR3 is TGTGCCAGCAGCTTCGGGCTAGCCGCAGATACGCAGTATTTT. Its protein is CASSFGLAADTQYF.

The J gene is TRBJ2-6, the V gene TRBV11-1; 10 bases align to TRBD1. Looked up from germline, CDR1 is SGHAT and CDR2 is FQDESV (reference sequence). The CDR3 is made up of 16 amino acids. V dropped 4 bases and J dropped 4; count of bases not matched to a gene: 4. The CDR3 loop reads CASSSGTGDGANVLTF. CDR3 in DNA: TGTGCCAGCAGCTCCGGGACAGGGGACGGGGCCAACGTCCTGACTTTC. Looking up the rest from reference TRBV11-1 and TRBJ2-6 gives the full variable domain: EAEVAQSPRYKITEKSQAVAFWCDPISGHATLYWYRQILGQGPELLVQFQDESVVDDSQLPKDRFSAERLKGVDSTLKIQPAELGDSAMYLCASSSGTGDGANVLTFGAGSRLTVL.

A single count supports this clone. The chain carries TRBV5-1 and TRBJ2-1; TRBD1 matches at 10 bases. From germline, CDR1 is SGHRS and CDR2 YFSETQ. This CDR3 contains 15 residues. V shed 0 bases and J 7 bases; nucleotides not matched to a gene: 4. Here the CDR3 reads CASSLGRTGGNEQFF. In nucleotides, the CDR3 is TGCGCCAGCAGCTTGGGACGGACAGGGGGGAATGAGCAGTTCTTC.

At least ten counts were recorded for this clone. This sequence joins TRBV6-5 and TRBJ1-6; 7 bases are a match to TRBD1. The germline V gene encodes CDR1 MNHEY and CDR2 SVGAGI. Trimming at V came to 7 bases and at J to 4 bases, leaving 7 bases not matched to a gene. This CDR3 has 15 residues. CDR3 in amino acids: CASISGQDYNSPLHF. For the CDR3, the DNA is TGTGCCAGCATTTCCGGACAGGATTATAATTCACCCCTCCACTTT.

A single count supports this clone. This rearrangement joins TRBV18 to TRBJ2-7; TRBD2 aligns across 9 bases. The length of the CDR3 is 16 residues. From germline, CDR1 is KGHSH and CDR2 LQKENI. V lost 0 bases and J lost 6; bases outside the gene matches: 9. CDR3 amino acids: CASSPPGSGSSFEQYF. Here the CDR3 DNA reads TGTGCCAGCTCACCACCGGGTAGCGGGAGTAGTTTCGAGCAGTACTTC.

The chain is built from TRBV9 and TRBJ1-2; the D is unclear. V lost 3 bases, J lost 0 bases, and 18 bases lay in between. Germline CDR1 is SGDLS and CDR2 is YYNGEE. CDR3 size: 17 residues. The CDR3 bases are TGTGCCAGCAGCGGGGCTAGTGGAGGCGTTACTAACTATGGCTACACCTTC. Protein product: CASSGASGGVTNYGYTF.

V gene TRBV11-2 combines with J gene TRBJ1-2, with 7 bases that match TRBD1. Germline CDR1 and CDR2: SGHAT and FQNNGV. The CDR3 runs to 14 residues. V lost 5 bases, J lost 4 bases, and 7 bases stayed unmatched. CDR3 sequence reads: CASSLHRDSYGYTF. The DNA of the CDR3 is TGTGCCAGCAGCCTACACCGGGACAGCTATGGCTACACCTTC.

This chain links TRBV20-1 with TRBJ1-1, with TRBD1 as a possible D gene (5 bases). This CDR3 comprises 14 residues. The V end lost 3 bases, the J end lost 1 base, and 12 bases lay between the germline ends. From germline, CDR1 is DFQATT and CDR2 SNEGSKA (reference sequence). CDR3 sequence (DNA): TGCAGTGCTAGTTCTTCGGGGGAGAACACTGAAGCTTTCTTT. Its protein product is CSASSSGENTEAFF.

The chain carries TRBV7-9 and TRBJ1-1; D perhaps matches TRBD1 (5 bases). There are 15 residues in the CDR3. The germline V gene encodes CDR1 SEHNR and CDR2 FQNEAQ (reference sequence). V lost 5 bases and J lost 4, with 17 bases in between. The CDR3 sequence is CASSNQGGGGTEAFF. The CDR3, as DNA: TGTGCCAGCAGCAATCAGGGCGGCGGGGGCACTGAAGCTTTCTTT.